This note documents a single TCR beta chain sequence. What it binds is not known. The sample comes from a study of vaccination effects on CD4 cells after COVID-19. Profiling relied on immunoSEQ multiplex PCR, and the TCRdb table lists in-frame clones only, not all of them. Of approximately 83,000 clones listed, 60% to 85% are singletons. Within the ViraFEST assay, antigen-specific CD4+ T cells underwent expansion with viral peptide pools prior to sequencing. Subsequent to less than 13 days of culture, CD4+ T cells were isolated. Two doses of BNT162b2 or mRNA-1273 vaccine were administered to participants. Nobody among the vaccine recipients had prior SARS-CoV-2 infection (nucleocapsid antibodies were negative). Every well got fewer than 2.5 million PBMC, which were grown with about 10 IU/ml IL-2 and about 9.5 ug/ml peptides. Trimming took 3 bases from V and 12 from J, leaving 14 bases between them. The CDR3 is made up of 12 amino acids. Germline V gene lookup returns CDR1 MDHEN and CDR2 SYDVKM.

The receptor was derived from a human donor who received a COVID-19 vaccine. The chain carries TRBV28 and TRBJ1-2, with unresolved D. Here the sequenced sample was CD4+ T cells from PBMCs cultured with HCoV-OC43 spike peptides, taken after COVID-19 vaccination. The subset was: HCoV-OC43 spike overlapping peptide pool stimulation. In DNA, the CDR3 is TGTGCCAGCAGTTTTAAACTAACGACCCACACCTTC. This translates into CASSFKLTTHTF.